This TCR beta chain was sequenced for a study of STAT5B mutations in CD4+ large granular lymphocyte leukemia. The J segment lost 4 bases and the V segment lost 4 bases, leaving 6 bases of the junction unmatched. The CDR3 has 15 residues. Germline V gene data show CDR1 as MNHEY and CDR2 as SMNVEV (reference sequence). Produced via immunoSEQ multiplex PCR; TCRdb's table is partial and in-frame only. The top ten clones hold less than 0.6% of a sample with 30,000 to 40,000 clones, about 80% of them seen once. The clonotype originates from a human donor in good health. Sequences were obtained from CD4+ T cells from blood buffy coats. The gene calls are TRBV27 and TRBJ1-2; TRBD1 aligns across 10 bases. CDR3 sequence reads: CASSSVDRGPYGYTF. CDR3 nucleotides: TGTGCCAGCAGTTCCGTAGACAGGGGGCCCTATGGCTACACCTTC.